The entry below describes one TCR beta chain. Its antigen is still unknown. The sample originates from a study of OX40 agonist ivuxolimab in advanced cancers. Study details: Prior anti-PD-1, anti-PD-L1 or anti-CTLA-4 therapy was allowed; over 30% had some. Study conclusions and caveats: Patients with a partial response at 0.1-3.0 mg/kg had among the lowest clonal expansion. More expanded clones were found, on average, in CD8+ than in CD4+ T cells.

Profiling relied on immunoSEQ multiplex PCR, and the TCRdb table lists in-frame clones only, not all of them. The sample shows about 60,000 clones, 80% to 85% of them seen only once. Peripheral blood came from all dose cohorts at three timepoints. Sequenced material: CD4+ or CD8+ T cells sorted from blood, taken in a trial of the OX40 agonist ivuxolimab. This receptor was taken from an adult with an advanced solid tumor such as melanoma, head and neck, liver or kidney cancer.

The CDR3 DNA reads TGTGCCAGCAGCCCAGGGACTAGCGGGAGTCAGGGCTACGAGCAGTACTTC. Translated: CASSPGTSGSQGYEQYF. The chain carries TRBV11-3 and TRBJ2-7, with TRBD2 identical over 14 bases. The junction had 9 bases not matched to a gene; V was cut back by 5 bases and J by 3 bases. The CDR3 has 17 residues. CDR1 and CDR2 from the germline V gene are SGHNT and YENEEA.